The 21 T cell receptor beta chains in this list originate from one sample, sequenced in a study of cytomegalovirus exposure and HLA in healthy donors. Primers included in the PCR were 60 Vbeta and 13 Jbeta primers. Profiled with immunoSEQ multiplex PCR; TCRdb holds only in-frame clones, not every one. The sample has about 77,000 clones; around 78% are singletons. Sample: PBMCs. These TCRs come from a man aged 40-50 years in good health and CMV-seronegative.

The rearrangement links TRBV27 to TRBJ2-3, with TRBD2 identical over 7 bases. Germline V lookup: CDR1 MNHEY, CDR2 SMNVEV (reference sequence). Trimming at V came to 0 bases and at J to 1 base, leaving 10 bases not matched to a gene. CDR3 length equals 18 residues. The CDR3 here is CASSLSRLAASGTDTQYF. CDR3 coding DNA: TGTGCCAGCAGTTTATCCCGGCTAGCGGCTTCTGGCACAGATACGCAGTATTTT.

The chain carries TRBV27 and TRBJ1-4; D call uncertain. From germline, CDR1 is MNHEY and CDR2 SMNVEV (reference sequence). The V end was cut by 5 bases, the J end by 0 bases, with 10 bases between. The CDR3 is 15 amino acids. In DNA form, the CDR3 reads TGTGCCAGCAGTCCCCTAAGTGCAACTAATGAAAAACTGTTTTTT. Encoded protein: CASSPLSATNEKLFF.

This chain uses TRBV12-1 with TRBJ2-7; the table names TRBD1, a call not compared with the DNA. TRBV12-1 has pseudogene status. The CDR3 length is 15 residues. The CDR3: CASPDRDRGFYEQYF. In DNA, the CDR3 is TGTGCCAGCCCCGATCGGGACAGGGGGTTCTACGAGCAGTACTTC.

The V call is TRBV5-1, the J call TRBJ1-5; no firm D call. This CDR3 region has 18 residues. Germline CDR1 is SGHRS and CDR2 is YFSETQ. Trimming cost V 9 bases and J 1 base, with 26 bases left between them. The CDR3: CATHHGETSTHSNQPQHF. The DNA of the CDR3 is TGCGCCACCCATCACGGGGAGACCAGCACTCACAGCAATCAGCCCCAGCATTTT.

The genes are TRBV2 and TRBJ1-1, with 8 bases matching TRBD1. CDR1 is SNHLY and CDR2 is FYNNEI in the germline V gene. This CDR3 spans 17 amino acids. The V gene end was trimmed by 7 bases and the J gene end by 5 bases; junction bases not matched to a gene: 18. The CDR3 reads CASNSEAGGEFGTEAFF. The CDR3 DNA sequence: TGTGCCAGCAATAGTGAAGCAGGGGGCGAATTCGGGACTGAAGCTTTCTTT.

J is TRBJ2-5 and V is TRBV5-1; 8 bases match TRBD2. The J call could be wrong; TRBJ2-7 is a better fit for the DNA end. The CDR3 extends over 15 amino acids. The germline CDR1 and CDR2 sequences are SGHRS and YFSETQ. As DNA, the CDR3 is TGCGCCAGCAGCTTGGGTGGGACTAGCTCCTACGAGCAGTACTTC. This translates into CASSLGGTSSYEQYF.

This chain links TRBV4-2 with TRBJ2-1, with 7 bases that match TRBD2. The CDR3 is made up of 18 amino acids. Germline values: CDR1 LGHNA, CDR2 YNFKEQ. J was trimmed by 7 bases and V by 7 bases; bases with no gene match: 22. This CDR3 is CASTSVGSGGRVWNEQFF. DNA for the CDR3: TGTGCCAGCACCTCAGTTGGGTCGGGCGGGAGAGTATGGAATGAGCAGTTCTTC.

The J gene is TRBJ2-3, the V gene TRBV29-1; 11 bases are shared with TRBD2. Germline V CDR1 and CDR2: SQVTM, ANQGSEA. V trimming: 6 bases; J trimming: 4 bases; junction bases outside the gene matches: 12. CDR3 size: 16 residues. CDR3 sequence: CSVEPGTSGGADTQYF. DNA for the CDR3: TGCAGCGTAGAACCAGGGACTAGCGGAGGAGCAGATACGCAGTATTTT.

This clone has a handful of counts. The rearrangement uses TRBV4-3 and TRBJ2-7; TRBD1 matches at 9 bases. The CDR3 consists of 18 residues. Germline values: CDR1 LGHNA, CDR2 YSLEER. Losses at the gene ends were 0 bases for V and 2 bases for J; bases not matched to a gene: 11. CDR3 loop: CASSQDDWDRALTYEQYF. In DNA form, the CDR3 reads TGCGCCAGCAGCCAAGATGATTGGGACAGGGCGCTAACCTACGAGCAGTACTTC.

This clone occurred once. The CDR3 protein is CASSLGTGRSQFF. For the CDR3, the DNA is TGTGCCAGCAGCTTGGGGACAGGTAGGAGTCAGTTCTTC. The chain combines TRBV7-2 with TRBJ2-1; 8 bases are a match to TRBD1. CDR1 and CDR2 (germline): SGHTA, FQGNSA. The V segment lost 3 bases and the J segment 13 bases; nucleotides outside the gene matches: 8. This CDR3 is 13 amino acids long.

The chain combines TRBV28 with TRBJ1-1, with 7 nucleotides matching TRBD1. Trimming cost V 4 bases and J 10 bases; bases outside gene matches: 12. The CDR3 spans 14 residues. The germline V gene encodes CDR1 MDHEN and CDR2 SYDVKM. CDR3 region: CASSSTGKLRGAFF. As DNA, the CDR3 is TGTGCCAGCAGTTCGACAGGGAAGCTTCGGGGAGCTTTCTTT.

This clone was observed once. V usage is TRBV30 and J usage is TRBJ2-1; TRBD1 is a possible D gene (6 bases). CDR3 length: 14 residues. Germline V lookup: CDR1 GTSNPN, CDR2 SVGIG (reference sequence). The V end was cut by 1 base, the J end by 8 bases, with 15 bases between. Here the CDR3 reads CAWSGLLGGYEQFF. Written as DNA, the CDR3 is TGTGCCTGGAGTGGACTTCTTGGGGGCTATGAGCAGTTCTTC.

V gene TRBV6-5 combines with J gene TRBJ1-1; TRBD1 agrees at 7 bases. The CDR3 is made up of 14 amino acids. V shed 6 bases and J 5 bases; nucleotides not matched to a gene: 9. Germline V gives CDR1 MNHEY, CDR2 SVGAGI. The CDR3 sequence: CASRPDRVRTEAFF. The CDR3 nucleotides are TGTGCCAGCAGGCCCGACAGGGTTAGAACTGAAGCTTTCTTT.

This clone appeared once. The rearrangement joins TRBV19 to TRBJ1-2; D unresolved. From germline, CDR1 is LNHDA and CDR2 SQIVND (reference sequence). The CDR3 length is 13 residues. With 4 bases removed from V and 7 bases from J, the gap between germline ends came to 13 bases. The CDR3: CASSTTVLAGYTF. The CDR3 DNA follows: TGTGCCAGTAGTACCACAGTGCTGGCTGGCTACACCTTC.

This clone has just a few counts. The rearrangement joins TRBV5-4 to TRBJ2-5; 12 bases agree with TRBD2. The end of the DNA is better explained by TRBJ2-7, so the J call may be wrong. CDR1 is SGHNT and CDR2 is YYREEE in the germline V gene (reference sequence). This CDR3 has 16 residues. The CDR3 loop is CASRTSGSRGSYEQYF. CDR3 bases: TGTGCCAGCAGGACTAGCGGGAGCAGGGGCTCCTACGAGCAGTACTTC.

This clone was detected once. The chain links TRBV27 to TRBJ1-2, with D possibly TRBD1 on 5 matching bases. CDR3 length: 13 residues. The V gene lost 4 bases and the J gene lost 4 bases, with 10 bases spanning the gap. Germline values: CDR1 MNHEY, CDR2 SMNVEV (reference sequence). CDR3 in DNA: TGTGCCAGCAGTTATGACAGAGGCTATGGCTACACCTTC. Protein sequence: CASSYDRGYGYTF.

The CDR3 loop reads CAWTKTDRGGTEAFF. The DNA for the CDR3 is TGTGCCTGGACCAAGACGGACAGGGGGGGGACTGAAGCTTTCTTT. This chain connects TRBV30 to TRBJ1-1, with 10 positions matching TRBD1. The CDR3 is 15 residues long. Looked up from germline, CDR1 is GTSNPN and CDR2 is SVGIG (reference sequence). V lost 4 bases and J lost 5; bases outside the gene matches: 10.

This clone was detected only a few times. The chain recombines TRBV4-3 with TRBJ1-4, with 10 bases that match TRBD1. Germline V gene lookup returns CDR1 LGHNA and CDR2 YSLEER. The CDR3 has 13 residues. The trim removed 4 bases at V and 10 bases at J, leaving 3 bases unmatched. DNA for the CDR3: TGCGCCAGCAGCCGGACAGGGGGTGGAAAACTGTTTTTT. This codes for CASSRTGGGKLFF.

A remark on this clone: Compared with germline, one end of the junction differs, possibly owing to a read error. The chain is built from TRBV28 and TRBJ2-7, with D tentatively TRBD1 (6 bases). The CDR3 extends over 14 amino acids. Germline values: CDR1 MDHEN, CDR2 SYDVKM. CDR3 residues: CASSPLDSAYGQYF. CDR3 in DNA: TGTGCCAGCAGTCCCCTGGACAGTGCCTACGGGCAGTACTTC.

The V gene is TRBV30, the J gene TRBJ1-3, with 7 bases aligning to TRBD1. Per the germline V gene, CDR1 is GTSNPN and CDR2 is SVGIG (reference sequence). The CDR3 runs to 12 residues. The CDR3 region has the DNA TGTTGCACCCGGGACAGAAAAAACACCATATATTTT. Amino acid sequence: CCTRDRKNTIYF.

This chain links TRBV29-1 with TRBJ2-5; no definite D call. The J call may be in error: the DNA end matches TRBJ2-7 better. Germline-derived CDR1 and CDR2 are SQVTM and ANQGSEA. This CDR3 is 11 amino acids long. The CDR3 DNA reads as TGCAGCGTTGTTCTCCCTTACGAGCAGTACTTC. Protein: CSVVLPYEQYF.